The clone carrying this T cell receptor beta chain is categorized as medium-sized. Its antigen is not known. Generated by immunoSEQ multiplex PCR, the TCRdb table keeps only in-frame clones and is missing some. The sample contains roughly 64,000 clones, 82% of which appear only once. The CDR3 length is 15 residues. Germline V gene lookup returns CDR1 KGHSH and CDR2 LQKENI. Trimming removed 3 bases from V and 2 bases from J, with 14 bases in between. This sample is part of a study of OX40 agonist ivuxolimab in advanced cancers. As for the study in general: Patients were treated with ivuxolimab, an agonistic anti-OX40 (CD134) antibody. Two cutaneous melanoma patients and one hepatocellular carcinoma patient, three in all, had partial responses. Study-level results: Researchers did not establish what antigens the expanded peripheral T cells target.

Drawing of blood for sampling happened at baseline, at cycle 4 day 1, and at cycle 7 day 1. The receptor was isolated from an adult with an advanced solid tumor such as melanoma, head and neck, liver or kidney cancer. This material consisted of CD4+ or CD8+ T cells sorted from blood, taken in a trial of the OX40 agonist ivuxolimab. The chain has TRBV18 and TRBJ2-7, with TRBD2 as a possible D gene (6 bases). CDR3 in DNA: TGTGCCAGCTCACCGCGAGCTAGGACTACCTACGAGCAGTACTTC. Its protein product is CASSPRARTTYEQYF.